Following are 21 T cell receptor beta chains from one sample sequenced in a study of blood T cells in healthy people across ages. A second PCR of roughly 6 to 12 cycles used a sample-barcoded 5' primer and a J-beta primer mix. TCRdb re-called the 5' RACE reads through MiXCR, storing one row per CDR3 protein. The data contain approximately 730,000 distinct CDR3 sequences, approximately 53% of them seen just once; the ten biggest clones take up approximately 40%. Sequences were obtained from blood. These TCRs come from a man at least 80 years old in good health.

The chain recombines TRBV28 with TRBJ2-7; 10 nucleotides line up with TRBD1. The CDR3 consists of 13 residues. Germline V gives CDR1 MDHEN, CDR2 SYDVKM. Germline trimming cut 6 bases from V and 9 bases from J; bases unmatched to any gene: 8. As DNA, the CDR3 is TGTGCCAGCAGGGACAGGGGGAAAGTTGGGCAGTACTTC. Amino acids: CASRDRGKVGQYF. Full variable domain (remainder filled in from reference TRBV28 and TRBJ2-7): DVKVTQSSRYLVKRTGEKVFLECVQDMDHENMFWYRQDPGLGLRLIYFSYDVKMKEKGDIPEGYSVSREKKERFSLILESASTNQTSMYLCASRDRGKVGQYFGPGTRLTVT.

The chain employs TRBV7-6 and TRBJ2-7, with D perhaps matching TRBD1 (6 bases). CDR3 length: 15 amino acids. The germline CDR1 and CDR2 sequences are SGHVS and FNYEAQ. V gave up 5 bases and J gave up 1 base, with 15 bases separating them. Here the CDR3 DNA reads TGTGCCAGCAGCCCCACAGGGTTGGGGTCCTACGAGCAGTACTTC. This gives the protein CASSPTGLGSYEQYF.

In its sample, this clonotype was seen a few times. CDR3 in DNA: TGTGCCAGCAGGACAGGGACTTATAGCAATCAGCCCCAGCATTTT. Its translation is CASRTGTYSNQPQHF. The chain has TRBV12-3 or TRBV12-4 and TRBJ1-5, with 7 bases aligning to TRBD1. CDR3 length equals 15 residues. With 6 bases clipped from V and 0 bases from J, the junction kept 5 bases outside the gene matches.

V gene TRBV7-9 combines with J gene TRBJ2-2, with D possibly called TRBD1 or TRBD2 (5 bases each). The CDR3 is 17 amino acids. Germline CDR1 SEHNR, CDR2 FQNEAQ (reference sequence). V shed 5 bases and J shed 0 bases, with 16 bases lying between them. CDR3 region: CASSGKVGTPNTGELFF. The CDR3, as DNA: TGTGCCAGCAGCGGGAAAGTCGGGACCCCGAACACCGGGGAGCTGTTTTTT.

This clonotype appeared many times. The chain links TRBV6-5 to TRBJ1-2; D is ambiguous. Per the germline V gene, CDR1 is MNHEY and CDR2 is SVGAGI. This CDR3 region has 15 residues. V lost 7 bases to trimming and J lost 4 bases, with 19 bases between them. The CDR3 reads CASTLKSAGIYGYTF. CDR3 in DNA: TGTGCCAGCACCCTGAAGAGCGCGGGGATCTATGGCTACACCTTC.

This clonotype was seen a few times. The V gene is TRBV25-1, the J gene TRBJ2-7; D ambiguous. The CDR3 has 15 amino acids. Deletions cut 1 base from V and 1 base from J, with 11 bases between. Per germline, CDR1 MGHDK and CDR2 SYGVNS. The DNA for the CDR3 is TGTGCCAGCAGTGAATCCCGCGGACGGTCCTACGAGCAGTACTTC. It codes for CASSESRGRSYEQYF.

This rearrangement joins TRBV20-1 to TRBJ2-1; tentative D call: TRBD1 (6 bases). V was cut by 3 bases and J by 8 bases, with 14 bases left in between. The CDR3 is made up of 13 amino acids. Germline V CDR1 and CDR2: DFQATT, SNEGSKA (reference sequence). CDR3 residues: CSASLGARHEQFF. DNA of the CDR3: TGCAGTGCTAGCTTGGGGGCCCGACATGAGCAGTTCTTC.

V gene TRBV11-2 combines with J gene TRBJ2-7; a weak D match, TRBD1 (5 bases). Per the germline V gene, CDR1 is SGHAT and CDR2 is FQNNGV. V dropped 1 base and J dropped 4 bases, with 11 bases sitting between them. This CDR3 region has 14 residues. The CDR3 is CASSLAPGQYEQYF. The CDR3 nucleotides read TGTGCCAGCAGCTTAGCCCCAGGACAATACGAGCAGTACTTC. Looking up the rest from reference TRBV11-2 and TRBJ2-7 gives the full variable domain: EAGVAQSPRYKIIEKRQSVAFWCNPISGHATLYWYQQILGQGPKLLIQFQNNGVVDDSQLPKDRFSAERLKGVDSTLKIQPAKLEDSAVYLCASSLAPGQYEQYFGPGTRLTVT.

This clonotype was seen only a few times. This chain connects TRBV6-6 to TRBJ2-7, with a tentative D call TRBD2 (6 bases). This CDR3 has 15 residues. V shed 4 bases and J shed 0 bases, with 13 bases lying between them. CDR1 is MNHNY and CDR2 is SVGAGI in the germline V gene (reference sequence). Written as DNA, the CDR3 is TGTGCCAGCAGTTGGGGAGGCAGAGGCTCCTACGAGCAGTACTTC. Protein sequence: CASSWGGRGSYEQYF.

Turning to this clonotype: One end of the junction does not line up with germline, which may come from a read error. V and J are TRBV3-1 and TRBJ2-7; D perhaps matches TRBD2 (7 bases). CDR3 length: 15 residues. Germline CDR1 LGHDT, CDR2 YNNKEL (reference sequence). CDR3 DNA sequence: TGTGCCAGCAGCTCAGGGGCTAGCGGAACCTACGAGCAGAACTTC. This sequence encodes CASSSGASGTYEQNF.

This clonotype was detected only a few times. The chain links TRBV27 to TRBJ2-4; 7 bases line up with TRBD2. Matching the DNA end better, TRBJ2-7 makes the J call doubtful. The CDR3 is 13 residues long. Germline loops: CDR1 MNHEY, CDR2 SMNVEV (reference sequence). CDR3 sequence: CASRRAGASEQYF. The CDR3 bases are TGTGCCAGCAGAAGGGCGGGAGCCAGCGAGCAGTACTTC.

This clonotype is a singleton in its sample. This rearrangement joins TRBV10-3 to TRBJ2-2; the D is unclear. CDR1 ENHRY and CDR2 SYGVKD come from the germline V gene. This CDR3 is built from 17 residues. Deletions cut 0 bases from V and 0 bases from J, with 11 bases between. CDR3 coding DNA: TGTGCCATCAGTGAGTCGAACCCCAGCCCGAACACCGGGGAGCTGTTTTTT. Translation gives CAISESNPSPNTGELFF.

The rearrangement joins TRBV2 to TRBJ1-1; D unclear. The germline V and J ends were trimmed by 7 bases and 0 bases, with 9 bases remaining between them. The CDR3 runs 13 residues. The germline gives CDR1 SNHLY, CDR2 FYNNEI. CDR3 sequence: CASIFRLNTEAFF. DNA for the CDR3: TGTGCCAGCATCTTCAGACTGAACACTGAAGCTTTCTTT.

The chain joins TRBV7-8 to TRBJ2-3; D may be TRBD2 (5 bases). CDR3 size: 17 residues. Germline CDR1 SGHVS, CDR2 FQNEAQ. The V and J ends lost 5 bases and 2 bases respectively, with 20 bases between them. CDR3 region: CASSPGVAGSNTDTQYF. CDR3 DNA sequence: TGTGCCAGCAGCCCCGGGGTAGCAGGATCAAACACAGATACGCAGTATTTT.

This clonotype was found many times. The CDR3 sequence is CATSTGGPYEQYF. CDR3 bases: TGTGCCACCAGTACAGGGGGTCCCTACGAGCAGTACTTC. V gene TRBV15 combines with J gene TRBJ2-7; 8 positions agree with TRBD1. The V gene end was trimmed by 6 bases and the J gene end by 2 bases; junction bases not matched to a gene: 3. Germline loops: CDR1 LNHNV, CDR2 YYDKDF (reference sequence). CDR3 size: 13 residues.

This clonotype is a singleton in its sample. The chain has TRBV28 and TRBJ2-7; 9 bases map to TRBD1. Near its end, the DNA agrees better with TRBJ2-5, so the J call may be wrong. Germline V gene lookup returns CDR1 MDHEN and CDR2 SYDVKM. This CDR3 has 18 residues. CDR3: CASSFFLYRDRDVETQYF. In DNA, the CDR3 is TGTGCCAGCAGTTTTTTCCTATACCGGGACAGGGATGTGGAGACCCAGTACTTC.

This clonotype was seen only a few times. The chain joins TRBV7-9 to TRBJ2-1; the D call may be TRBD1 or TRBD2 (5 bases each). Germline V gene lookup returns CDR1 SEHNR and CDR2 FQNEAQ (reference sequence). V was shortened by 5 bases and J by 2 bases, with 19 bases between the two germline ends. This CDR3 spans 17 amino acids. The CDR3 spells CASSPPRPGATYNEQFF. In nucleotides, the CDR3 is TGTGCCAGCAGCCCCCCCAGACCCGGGGCCACCTACAATGAGCAGTTCTTC.

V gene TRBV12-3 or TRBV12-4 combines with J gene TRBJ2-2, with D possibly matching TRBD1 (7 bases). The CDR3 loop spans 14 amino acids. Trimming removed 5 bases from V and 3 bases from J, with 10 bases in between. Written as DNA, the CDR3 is TGTGCCAGCAGTACCAGGGGGGACACCGGGGAGCTGTTTTTT. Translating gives CASSTRGDTGELFF.

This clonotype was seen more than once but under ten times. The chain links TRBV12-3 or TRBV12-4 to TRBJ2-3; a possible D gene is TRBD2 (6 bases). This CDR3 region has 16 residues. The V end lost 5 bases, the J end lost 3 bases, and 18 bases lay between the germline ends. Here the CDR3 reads CASSAGGGAGTDTQYF. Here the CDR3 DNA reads TGTGCCAGCAGTGCCGGGGGTGGCGCGGGAACAGATACGCAGTATTTT.

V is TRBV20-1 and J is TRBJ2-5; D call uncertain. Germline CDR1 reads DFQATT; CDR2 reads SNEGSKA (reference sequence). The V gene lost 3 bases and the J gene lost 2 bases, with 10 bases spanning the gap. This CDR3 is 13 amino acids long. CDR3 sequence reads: CSASVRLQETQYF. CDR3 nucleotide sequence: TGCAGTGCTAGTGTGCGGCTTCAAGAGACCCAGTACTTC.

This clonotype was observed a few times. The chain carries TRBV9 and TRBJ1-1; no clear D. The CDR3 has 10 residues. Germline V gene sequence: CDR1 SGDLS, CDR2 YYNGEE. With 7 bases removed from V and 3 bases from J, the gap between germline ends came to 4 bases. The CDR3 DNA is TGTGCCAGCGGTGACACTGAAGCTTTCTTT. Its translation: CASGDTEAFF.